Below, one T cell receptor beta chain is given with its context. Trimming shortened V by 3 bases and J by 0 bases, and 8 bases separated the two germline ends. CDR1 and CDR2 from the germline V gene are MNHEY and SVGAGI. This CDR3 has 14 amino acids. The sample originates from a study of cytomegalovirus exposure and HLA in healthy donors. Study background: It was reported in a later analysis that the approximately 120 validation repertoires used the same platform as the approximately 670 first-cohort repertoires.

The repertoire was sequenced with immunoSEQ multiplex PCR; TCRdb's copy has only in-frame clones and lacks some. Among about 89,000 clones listed, more than 70% were seen once. This TCR was recovered from a woman aged 18-30 years in good health and CMV-seropositive. The chain is built from TRBV6-5 and TRBJ2-5; the D gene is possibly TRBD1 (6 bases). The specimen was PBMCs. The CDR3 DNA sequence: TGTGCCAGCAGTTATCGGACAGACCAAGAGACCCAGTACTTC. Translation gives CASSYRTDQETQYF.